These 7 T cell receptor beta chains were sequenced from one sample in a study of blood T cell repertoires in COVID-19. Profiling relied on immunoSEQ multiplex PCR, and the TCRdb table lists in-frame clones only, not all of them. The sample yields around 220,000 clones, 70% to 90% seen once. Sequencing used peripheral blood. The origin of the receptors is a woman between 50 and 59 years old with acute or convalescent COVID-19.

CDR3 region: CASSWDRGSSNQPQHF. DNA of the CDR3: TGTGCCAGCAGCTGGGACAGGGGATCTAGCAATCAGCCCCAGCATTTT. The rearrangement joins TRBV3-1 (or the pseudogene TRBV3-2) to TRBJ1-5; TRBD1 matches at 10 bases. Germline V gives CDR1 LGHDT, CDR2 YNNKEL (reference sequence). The CDR3 consists of 16 residues. After removal of 5 bases from V and 0 bases from J, the junction contained 4 bases not matched to a gene.

The rearrangement joins TRBV27 to TRBJ1-2, with 12 nucleotides matching TRBD1. V trimming: 6 bases; J trimming: 8 bases; junction bases outside the gene matches: 13. Germline V gives CDR1 MNHEY, CDR2 SMNVEV (reference sequence). The CDR3 is 16 residues long. CDR3 DNA sequence: TGTGCCAGCAGCTTTACGGGACAGGGGGCTGTAAAGGGCTACACCTTC. Its translation: CASSFTGQGAVKGYTF.

The chain recombines TRBV3-1 (or the pseudogene TRBV3-2) with TRBJ2-6; no firm D call. Trimming pared 4 bases from V and 4 bases from J, leaving 8 bases between. Germline V lookup: CDR1 LGHDT, CDR2 YNNKEL (reference sequence). CDR3 length: 14 residues. The CDR3 DNA reads TGTGCCAGCAGCCTCCCCTCCGGGGCCAACGTCCTGACTTTC. Its protein is CASSLPSGANVLTF.

This chain links TRBV3-1 (or the pseudogene TRBV3-2) with TRBJ2-3, with a possible D match to TRBD1 (6 bases). V lost 3 bases to trimming and J lost 4 bases, with 17 bases between them. The germline CDR1 and CDR2 sequences are LGHDT and YNNKEL (reference sequence). The CDR3 extends over 16 amino acids. The CDR3 spells CASSQPGTTKSDTQYF. Here the CDR3 DNA reads TGTGCCAGCAGCCAGCCCGGGACAACGAAGTCAGATACGCAGTATTTT.

This chain connects TRBV5-1 to TRBJ1-5; D call uncertain. Germline CDR1 SGHRS, CDR2 YFSETQ. V lost 5 bases to trimming and J lost 9 bases, with 21 bases between them. The CDR3 length is 15 residues. The chain's CDR3 is CASSPGSGPERPQHF. CDR3 DNA sequence: TGCGCCAGCAGTCCGGGATCCGGCCCGGAAAGGCCCCAGCATTTT.

The chain combines TRBV4-2 with TRBJ1-5; D gene uncertain. CDR3 size: 17 residues. Germline loops: CDR1 LGHNA, CDR2 YNFKEQ. The ends were cut back, 3 bases at V and 1 base at J, with 16 bases in the middle. The CDR3 nucleotides read TGTGCCAGCAGCCAGACTTCACCACCTGGGAGCAATCAGCCCCAGCATTTT. It specifies CASSQTSPPGSNQPQHF.

The rearrangement joins TRBV27 to TRBJ2-5, with 11 bases matching TRBD2. The CDR3 has 14 amino acids. CDR1 and CDR2 from the germline V gene are MNHEY and SMNVEV (reference sequence). J gave up 1 base and V 5 bases, and 0 bases lay outside the gene matches. CDR3 coding DNA: TGTGCCAGCAGTCTAGCGGGGGGCCAAGAGACCCAGTACTTC. Protein product: CASSLAGGQETQYF.